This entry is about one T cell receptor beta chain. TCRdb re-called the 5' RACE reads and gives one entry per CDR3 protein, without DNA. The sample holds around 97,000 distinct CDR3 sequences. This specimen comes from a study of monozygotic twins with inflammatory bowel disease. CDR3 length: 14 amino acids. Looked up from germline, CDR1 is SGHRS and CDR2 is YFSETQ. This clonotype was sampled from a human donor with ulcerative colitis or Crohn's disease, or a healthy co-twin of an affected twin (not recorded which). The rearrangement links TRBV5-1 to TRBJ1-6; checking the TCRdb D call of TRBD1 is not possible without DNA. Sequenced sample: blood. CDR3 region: CASSLQGANSPLHF.